Each of the 22 T cell receptor beta chains below was sequenced from the same sample in a study of T cell responses to AZD1222 COVID-19 vaccine. This table comes from immunoSEQ multiplex PCR, and its TCRdb copy is limited to in-frame clones, with some not included. The table includes fewer than 150,000 clones, roughly 91% detected once. Material: peripheral blood, obtained on day 0 of AZD1222 vaccination. The receptors originated from an adult in good health.

This clone has a single count. The chain combines TRBV18 with TRBJ2-7; 7 bases are a match to TRBD2. V shed 2 bases, J shed 3 bases, and the junction held 4 bases outside the gene matches. CDR3 size: 14 residues. Germline V CDR1 and CDR2: KGHSH, LQKENI. CDR3 in DNA: TGTGCCAGCTCACCATCGGGGGGAAGCTACGAGCAGTACTTC. This translates into CASSPSGGSYEQYF.

The chain has TRBV9 and TRBJ2-3; D gene ambiguous. CDR1 is SGDLS, CDR2 YYNGEE, per germline. V lost 0 bases and J lost 5, with 10 bases in between. This CDR3 has 14 residues. CDR3 sequence: CASSVGGPLDTQYF. CDR3 sequence (DNA): TGTGCCAGCAGCGTAGGGGGTCCCCTAGATACGCAGTATTTT.

J is TRBJ2-7 and V is TRBV7-2; 7 bases are shared with TRBD2. The V gene end was trimmed by 3 bases and the J gene end by 1 base; junction bases not matched to a gene: 6. The CDR3 consists of 15 residues. Germline V lookup: CDR1 SGHTA, CDR2 FQGNSA. The CDR3 loop reads CASSLGGSFSYEQYF. For the CDR3, the DNA is TGTGCCAGCAGCTTGGGCGGGAGCTTTTCCTACGAGCAGTACTTC.

This chain uses TRBV10-1 with TRBJ1-4; possibly TRBD1 for D (6 bases). Trimming took 6 bases from V and 6 from J, leaving 17 bases between them. The CDR3 is 15 residues long. Germline values: CDR1 WNHNN, CDR2 SYGVQD (reference sequence). For the CDR3, the DNA is TGCGCCAGCAGACCGCCGACAGGTTTCCATGAAAAACTGTTTTTT. It encodes CASRPPTGFHEKLFF.

This clone was detected once. This chain joins TRBV2 and TRBJ1-3, with D unresolved. The CDR3 extends over 14 amino acids. Germline V CDR1 and CDR2: SNHLY, FYNNEI. V was trimmed by 2 bases and J by 0 bases, leaving 5 bases between them. The chain's CDR3 is CASSEIASGNTIYF. CDR3 sequence (DNA): TGTGCCAGCAGTGAAATTGCCTCTGGAAACACCATATATTTT.

V and J are TRBV10-3 and TRBJ2-2; 9 bases agree with TRBD1. CDR3 length equals 14 residues. Germline V gene sequence: CDR1 ENHRY, CDR2 SYGVKD. V lost 10 bases and J lost 5; bases outside the gene matches: 8. CDR3 residues: CATLPGQGTGELFF. CDR3 DNA sequence: TGTGCCACCCTGCCGGGACAGGGAACCGGGGAGCTGTTTTTT.

The genes are TRBV7-8 and TRBJ2-5, with D possibly matching TRBD1 (5 bases). The CDR3 consists of 13 residues. V gave up 5 bases and J gave up 4 bases, with 11 bases separating them. Germline V lookup: CDR1 SGHVS, CDR2 FQNEAQ. The CDR3 DNA reads TGTGCCAGCAGCCCCGTAGACAGAGAGACCCAGTACTTC. This codes for CASSPVDRETQYF.

A single count supports this clone. The chain is built from TRBV30 and TRBJ2-3, with 8 bases lining up with TRBD2. The CDR3 totals 15 residues. The germline V gene encodes CDR1 GTSNPN and CDR2 SVGIG (reference sequence). Germline trimming cut 4 bases from V and 1 base from J; bases unmatched to any gene: 7. The CDR3 reads CAWTELAVRTDTQYF. CDR3 DNA: TGTGCCTGGACCGAACTAGCGGTCCGCACAGATACGCAGTATTTT.

The chain couples TRBV12-3 or TRBV12-4 to TRBJ1-6; D ambiguous. The CDR3 is 13 amino acids. The V gene lost 6 bases and the J gene lost 8 bases, with 11 bases spanning the gap. The CDR3: CASSLDWDSPLHF. The DNA for the CDR3 is TGTGCCAGCAGCCTAGATTGGGATTCACCCCTCCACTTT.

V is TRBV10-3 and J is TRBJ1-1; perhaps TRBD1 as D (6 bases). V gave up 0 bases and J gave up 6 bases, with 17 bases separating them. Germline CDR1 ENHRY, CDR2 SYGVKD. The CDR3 spans 16 residues. CDR3 residues: CAISESGGTSRPEAFF. In DNA form, the CDR3 reads TGTGCCATCAGTGAGTCTGGGGGCACTTCTCGACCTGAAGCTTTCTTT.

The chain carries TRBV5-1 and TRBJ1-2; no definite D call. Germline V gene data show CDR1 as SGHRS and CDR2 as YFSETQ. This CDR3 has 16 amino acids. Trimming left V 7 bases short and J 5 bases short, with 24 bases between. CDR3 protein: CASAWAATRFPYGYTF. The CDR3 bases are TGCGCCAGCGCATGGGCGGCCACTAGGTTCCCGTATGGCTACACCTTC.

The chain carries TRBV6-2 or TRBV6-3 and TRBJ2-3; TRBD2 agrees at 11 bases. V was pared by 1 base and J by 3 bases, with 6 bases of the junction left unmatched. Germline V gives CDR1 MNHEY, CDR2 SVGEGT. The CDR3 has 17 amino acids. CDR3 DNA sequence: TGTGCCAGCAGTTACTGGTCTTTAGCGGGGGGGACAGATACGCAGTATTTT. Amino acids: CASSYWSLAGGTDTQYF.

V is TRBV7-6 and J is TRBJ1-5, with D unclear. The CDR3 covers 15 residues. Trimming pared 5 bases from V and 4 bases from J, leaving 15 bases between. Germline V gene data show CDR1 as SGHVS and CDR2 as FNYEAQ. CDR3 in amino acids: CASSPAAQDNQPQHF. Here the CDR3 DNA reads TGTGCCAGCAGCCCGGCAGCCCAGGATAATCAGCCCCAGCATTTT.

V usage is TRBV27 and J usage is TRBJ2-5; 8 bases are a match to TRBD2. Trimming removed 2 bases from V and 1 base from J; junction bases left unmatched: 9. The CDR3 covers 17 residues. Germline V gene lookup returns CDR1 MNHEY and CDR2 SMNVEV (reference sequence). The CDR3 DNA is TGTGCCAGCAGTTTAGTATCCCCTAGCGGGCTCCAAGAGACCCAGTACTTC. It translates to CASSLVSPSGLQETQYF.

A few counts support this clone. The chain has TRBV16 and TRBJ2-3, with no clear D. Trimming pared 0 bases from V and 4 bases from J, leaving 5 bases between. CDR3 length equals 13 residues. Per germline, CDR1 KGHSY and CDR2 FQNENV. CDR3 nucleotides: TGTGCCAGCAGCCAATCTAGAGCAGATACGCAGTATTTT. Amino acid sequence: CASSQSRADTQYF.

The gene calls are TRBV5-1 and TRBJ2-1, with 7 bases fitting TRBD2. With V trimmed by 5 bases and J by 0 bases, 5 bases remained unmatched. The CDR3 consists of 15 residues. Germline V gene lookup returns CDR1 SGHRS and CDR2 YFSETQ. The CDR3 nucleotides are TGCGCCAGCAGACTACTAGCGTCCTCCTACAATGAGCAGTTCTTC. Its translation is CASRLLASSYNEQFF.

CDR3 DNA sequence: TGTGCCAGTAGTATAGATCCCCAGGGCAAGACCCAGTACTTC. Translated: CASSIDPQGKTQYF. The chain is built from TRBV19 and TRBJ2-5; D possibly corresponds to TRBD1 (5 bases). The CDR3 has 14 amino acids. Germline V gene sequence: CDR1 LNHDA, CDR2 SQIVND (reference sequence). V lost 0 bases to trimming and J lost 6 bases, with 11 bases between them.

The chain's CDR3 is CASSLVGLAGGPSSYEQYF. CDR3 in DNA: TGTGCCAGCAGTTTAGTAGGACTAGCGGGAGGGCCGAGCTCCTACGAGCAGTACTTC. V is TRBV27 and J is TRBJ2-7; the match to TRBD2 covers 15 bases. The CDR3 consists of 19 residues. V shed 2 bases, J shed 0 bases, and the junction held 8 bases outside the gene matches. Germline-derived CDR1 and CDR2 are MNHEY and SMNVEV (reference sequence).

The CDR3 nucleotides are TGTGCCAGCTCACAAACAGAATCCTACGAGCAGTACTTC. Translating it yields CASSQTESYEQYF. The rearrangement joins TRBV18 to TRBJ2-7; D is uncertain. This CDR3 has 13 amino acids. V shed 4 bases and J shed 1 base, with 8 bases lying between them. Per the germline V gene, CDR1 is KGHSH and CDR2 is LQKENI.

A single count supports this clone. V and J are TRBV5-1 and TRBJ2-3, with TRBD2 matching 7 bases. V lost 2 bases to trimming and J lost 0 bases; unmatched junction nucleotides: 3. Germline assignment: CDR1 SGHRS and CDR2 YFSETQ. The CDR3 contains 15 residues. The CDR3 loop reads CASSFAGESTDTQYF. In DNA, the CDR3 is TGCGCCAGCAGCTTCGCGGGGGAAAGCACAGATACGCAGTATTTT.

The chain has TRBV7-2 and TRBJ2-5, with D possibly being TRBD1 or TRBD2 (5 bases each). This CDR3 is built from 14 residues. Trimming shortened V by 5 bases and J by 3 bases, and 13 bases separated the two germline ends. CDR1 is SGHTA and CDR2 is FQGNSA in the germline V gene. CDR3 bases: TGTGCCAGCAGCCCGGGACGGAGGAAAGAGACCCAGTACTTC. It translates to CASSPGRRKETQYF.

The chain is built from TRBV6-5 and TRBJ2-1; TRBD1 aligns across 8 bases. This CDR3 has 14 residues. Unmatched junction bases numbered 3, after V lost 6 bases and J lost 2 bases. In germline, CDR1 is MNHEY, CDR2 SVGAGI. Here the CDR3 reads CASRRQGPYNEQFF. For the CDR3, the DNA is TGTGCCAGCAGGCGACAGGGGCCCTACAATGAGCAGTTCTTC.